These T cell receptor beta chains were read from a single sample in a study of regulatory T cells in long-lasting Graves disease. TCRdb processed the multiplex PCR reads anew with MiXCR; each CDR3 protein has one entry. The sample consists of 550,000 to 600,000 distinct CDR3 sequences, 15% to 20% of them appearing once. This same sample was also part of a study on T cells in Graves' hyperthyroidism and ophthalmopathy.

The sample in question was peripheral blood mononuclear cells (PBMCs), obtained at new diagnosis, from a patient treated with antithyroid drugs. The receptor source for this set is a man aged 18 to 29 with Graves disease. Both conserved end residues are part of each CDR3. The order of the fields is CDR3 length, D gene, clone size, V gene, J gene, CDR3 DNA, CDR3 protein. A D gene is named only where the DNA matches it firmly. Part of the rows lack a size; the others show once, few, many or a class for expanded clones.

len: 13
d_gene: -
abundance: many
v_gene: TRBV30
j_gene: TRBJ2-3
CDR3nt: TGTGCCTGGAGGGTACAGGGTACAGATACGCAGTATTTT
CDR3aa: CAWRVQGTDTQYF

len: 15
d_gene: -
abundance: few
v_gene: TRBV27
j_gene: TRBJ2-7
CDR3nt: TGTGCCAGCAGTTTATCCGGGGAGGCTACCTACGAGCAGTACTTC
CDR3aa: CASSLSGEATYEQYF

len: 15
d_gene: -
abundance: many
v_gene: TRBV7-9
j_gene: TRBJ2-7
CDR3nt: TGTGCCAGCAGCCGGAAGGGGGGCGGGGGTTACGAGCAGTACTTC
CDR3aa: CASSRKGGGGYEQYF

len: 15
d_gene: -
abundance: many
v_gene: TRBV12-3/TRBV12-4
j_gene: TRBJ2-7
CDR3nt: TGTGCCAGCAGTCCCCCCCGAGGTCCATCCTACGAGCAGTACTTC
CDR3aa: CASSPPRGPSYEQYF

len: 13
d_gene: TRBD1
abundance: -
v_gene: TRBV20-1
j_gene: TRBJ1-1
CDR3nt: TGCAGTGCTGGCTCCCGGGACAGCTATGAAGCTTTCTTT
CDR3aa: CSAGSRDSYEAFF

len: 16
d_gene: -
abundance: -
v_gene: TRBV19
j_gene: TRBJ2-1
CDR3nt: TGTGCCAGTAGTATAGTTTTGGCGGGGAGCTACAATGAGCAGTTCTTC
CDR3aa: CASSIVLAGSYNEQFF

len: 16
d_gene: TRBD1
abundance: few
v_gene: TRBV5-4
j_gene: TRBJ2-1
CDR3nt: TGTGCCAGCAGCTCCGACAGGGGGCGCTGGGGAAATGAGCAGTTCTTC
CDR3aa: CASSSDRGRWGNEQFF

len: 14
d_gene: -
abundance: few
v_gene: TRBV12-3/TRBV12-4
j_gene: TRBJ1-3
CDR3nt: TGTGCCAGCAAGGACGGCCAGGGTGGAAACACCATATATTTT
CDR3aa: CASKDGQGGNTIYF

len: 17
d_gene: -
abundance: -
v_gene: TRBV7-8
j_gene: TRBJ2-4
CDR3nt: TGTGCCAGCAGCCTCCGGGTCTCCTTCTCTTCTCGAAACATTCAGTACTTC
CDR3aa: CASSLRVSFSSRNIQYF

len: 19
d_gene: TRBD1
abundance: many
v_gene: TRBV6-5
j_gene: TRBJ1-5
CDR3nt: TGTGCCAGCAGTTACGCACGAAAGACAGGGATCCTTAGCAATCAGCCCCAGCATTTT
CDR3aa: CASSYARKTGILSNQPQHF

len: 12
d_gene: -
abundance: few
v_gene: TRBV20-1
j_gene: TRBJ1-3
CDR3nt: TGCAGTGCTGCCCAAGGAGGAAACACCATATATTTT
CDR3aa: CSAAQGGNTIYF

len: 18
d_gene: TRBD2
abundance: many
v_gene: TRBV12-3/TRBV12-4
j_gene: TRBJ2-1
CDR3nt: TGTGCCAGCAGTTTAGTGTCTAGCGGACTCTTCTCCTACAATGAGCAGTTCTTC
CDR3aa: CASSLVSSGLFSYNEQFF

len: 15
d_gene: -
abundance: -
v_gene: TRBV20-1
j_gene: TRBJ2-1
CDR3nt: TGCAGTGCTAGACCGTATCAAAGCTCCTACAATGAGCAGTTCTTC
CDR3aa: CSARPYQSSYNEQFF

len: 13
d_gene: -
abundance: -
v_gene: TRBV30
j_gene: TRBJ2-7
CDR3nt: TGTGCCTGGAGTCCCCTGTCGGGGAACGAGCAGTACTTC
CDR3aa: CAWSPLSGNEQYF

len: 17
d_gene: -
abundance: many
v_gene: TRBV7-2
j_gene: TRBJ2-5
CDR3nt: TGTGCCAGCAGCTTAGATTGGGAGGACCCGTCAGGGGAGACCCAGTACTTC
CDR3aa: CASSLDWEDPSGETQYF

len: 13
d_gene: TRBD1
abundance: -
v_gene: TRBV24-1
j_gene: TRBJ2-3
CDR3nt: TGTGCCACCAAGGACAGGGCCGAAGATACGCAGTATTTT
CDR3aa: CATKDRAEDTQYF

len: 13
d_gene: -
abundance: many
v_gene: TRBV10-3
j_gene: TRBJ2-2
CDR3nt: TGTGCCATCGGGACTGCGAACACCGGGGAGCTGTTTTTT
CDR3aa: CAIGTANTGELFF

len: 16
d_gene: TRBD2
abundance: many
v_gene: TRBV7-8
j_gene: TRBJ2-1
CDR3nt: TGTGCCAGCAGCCGACTAACTAGCGGAAGTACCGATGAGCAGTTCTTC
CDR3aa: CASSRLTSGSTDEQFF